These T cell receptor beta chains were read from a single sample in a study of glioma-infiltrating T cells. One entry per CDR3 protein, called by TCRdb with MiXCR from the multiplex PCR reads. The sample has around 100,000 distinct CDR3 sequences, around 31% seen once. The sequenced material came from glioma tissue, nonneoplastic brain tissue, or PBMCs (not recorded which). All receptors come from a human donor with low-grade glioma or glioblastoma, undergoing nonglioma brain surgery, or in good health (not recorded which). Each CDR3 is given with its conserved first and last residue. A D gene is named only where the DNA matches it firmly. The size of a clone is reported for some rows only, either as once, few or many, or as a class for expanded clones.

j_call: TRBJ2-1; clone_size: many; v_call: TRBV28; d_call: .; cdr3_nt: TGTGCCAGCAGTTTGGCCCCTGGGTCCTACAATGAGCAGTTCTTC; cdr3_aa: CASSLAPGSYNEQFF
j_call: TRBJ2-5; clone_size: many; v_call: TRBV20-1; d_call: TRBD2; cdr3_nt: TGCGGCGGACTAGCGGGGGCCGGCCTGTACTTC; cdr3_aa: CGGLAGAGLYF
j_call: TRBJ2-5; clone_size: few; v_call: TRBV7-9; d_call: .; cdr3_nt: TGTGCCAGCAGCTTCATCGTCTTAGGGAGAGAAGAGACCCAGTACTTC; cdr3_aa: CASSFIVLGREETQYF
j_call: TRBJ1-5; clone_size: many; v_call: TRBV19; d_call: .; cdr3_nt: TGTGCCAGTAGTATGAGAGGGTTCGAGGCTCAGCCCCAGCATTTT; cdr3_aa: CASSMRGFEAQPQHF
j_call: TRBJ1-2; clone_size: .; v_call: TRBV7-9; d_call: TRBD1; cdr3_nt: TGTGCCAGCAGCCTGACAGGGGGCTATGGCTACACCTTC; cdr3_aa: CASSLTGGYGYTF
j_call: TRBJ2-3; clone_size: many; v_call: TRBV19; d_call: .; cdr3_nt: TGTGCCAGTAGTATGACAGTCACAGATACGCAGTATTTT; cdr3_aa: CASSMTVTDTQYF
j_call: TRBJ2-3; clone_size: many; v_call: TRBV6-2/TRBV6-3; d_call: .; cdr3_nt: TGTGCCAGCAGTTTGCGAAATACGCAGTATTTT; cdr3_aa: CASSLRNTQYF
j_call: TRBJ1-1; clone_size: .; v_call: TRBV3-1; d_call: .; cdr3_nt: TGTGCCAGCAGCAATCGCCAGAGGGCGGTAGAAGCTTTCTTT; cdr3_aa: CASSNRQRAVEAFF
j_call: TRBJ1-2; clone_size: .; v_call: TRBV19; d_call: .; cdr3_nt: TGTGCCAGTATCCCCGACGGAAGCTCACATGGCTACACCTTC; cdr3_aa: CASIPDGSSHGYTF
j_call: TRBJ1-1; clone_size: many; v_call: TRBV5-4; d_call: TRBD1; cdr3_nt: TGTGCCAGCAGCTTGGGGAGGGGACAGGTCAACACTGAAGCTTTCTTT; cdr3_aa: CASSLGRGQVNTEAFF
j_call: TRBJ2-7; clone_size: .; v_call: TRBV6-2/TRBV6-3; d_call: .; cdr3_nt: TGTGCCAGCAGACACTGGACCCGGGTCAGGTCCTACGAGCAGTACTTC; cdr3_aa: CASRHWTRVRSYEQYF
j_call: TRBJ1-6; clone_size: .; v_call: TRBV4-1; d_call: .; cdr3_nt: TGCGCCAGCAGCCACCCGACAGACTATAATTCACCCCTCAACTTT; cdr3_aa: CASSHPTDYNSPLNF